Presented here are 10 T cell receptor beta chains from one specimen sequenced in a study of cytomegalovirus exposure and HLA in healthy donors. Sequencing used immunoSEQ multiplex PCR; TCRdb keeps in-frame clones, though not all of them. The table lists 200,000 to 300,000 clones, roughly 89% of them singletons, with 2.6% in the top ten. The sequenced sample was PBMCs. These receptors originate from a man younger than 35 in good health and CMV-seronegative.

A single count supports this clone. V is TRBV9 and J is TRBJ1-6; 8 nucleotides agree with TRBD1. The germline CDR1 and CDR2 sequences are SGDLS and YYNGEE. CDR3 length: 15 amino acids. The V gene end was trimmed by 0 bases and the J gene end by 9 bases; junction bases not matched to a gene: 5. The CDR3 loop is CASSVEPGGASPLHF. CDR3 nucleotides: TGTGCCAGCAGCGTAGAGCCAGGGGGCGCTTCACCCCTCCACTTT.

The chain combines TRBV7-2 with TRBJ2-7, with a weak D call TRBD2 (6 bases). Trimming cost V 6 bases and J 5 bases, with 17 bases left between them. CDR1 and CDR2 (germline): SGHTA, FQGNSA. This CDR3 has 14 amino acids. As DNA, the CDR3 is TGTGCCAGCAGACTAGCAGGGTCGGGCGACGAGCAGTACTTC. This gives the protein CASRLAGSGDEQYF.

The chain employs TRBV4-2 and TRBJ2-7, with 10 positions matching TRBD1. In germline, CDR1 is LGHNA, CDR2 YNFKEQ. Unmatched junction bases numbered 8, after V lost 3 bases and J lost 6 bases. CDR3 length: 15 residues. The CDR3 loop reads CASSQSGTGVREQYF. The CDR3 DNA follows: TGTGCCAGCAGCCAGTCCGGGACAGGGGTCCGCGAGCAGTACTTC.

The chain carries TRBV6-4 and TRBJ1-5, with D possibly matching TRBD1 (6 bases). Germline V lookup: CDR1 MRHNA, CDR2 SNTAGT. The V and J ends lost 6 bases and 0 bases respectively, with 18 bases between them. The CDR3 totals 17 residues. In nucleotides, the CDR3 is TGTGCCAGCAGCCAGTCTTATCGGACAGATAGCAATCAGCCCCAGCATTTT. It specifies CASSQSYRTDSNQPQHF.

The rearrangement joins TRBV7-9 to TRBJ1-6; the D is unclear. V was trimmed by 1 base and J by 8 bases, leaving 6 bases between them. This CDR3 region has 13 residues. The germline V gene encodes CDR1 SEHNR and CDR2 FQNEAQ (reference sequence). The chain's CDR3 is CASSLDEHSPLHF. CDR3 bases: TGTGCCAGCAGCTTAGATGAGCATTCACCCCTCCACTTT.

The chain uses TRBV2 and TRBJ1-1; D is undetermined. V dropped 6 bases and J dropped 1 base, with 12 bases sitting between them. CDR3 length: 14 amino acids. Germline V CDR1 and CDR2: SNHLY, FYNNEI. The CDR3 DNA reads TGTGCCAGCAGCACACCGGGAGCGAACACTGAAGCTTTCTTT. This encodes CASSTPGANTEAFF.

This clone was seen just once. This sequence joins TRBV27 and TRBJ2-7; D might be TRBD1 (5 bases). CDR3 length: 14 residues. With 5 bases removed from V and 6 bases from J, the gap between germline ends came to 17 bases. Germline values: CDR1 MNHEY, CDR2 SMNVEV (reference sequence). For the CDR3, the DNA is TGTGCCAGCAGTCCGGCCCCCACAGGTATCGAGCAGTACTTC. It codes for CASSPAPTGIEQYF.

The V gene is TRBV28, the J gene TRBJ2-1; 11 nucleotides match TRBD2. Germline loops: CDR1 MDHEN, CDR2 SYDVKM. After removal of 5 bases from V and 8 bases from J, the junction contained 8 bases not matched to a gene. This CDR3 has 15 amino acids. CDR3 sequence: CASSDLAGGFDEQFF. The CDR3 DNA reads as TGTGCCAGCAGTGATCTAGCGGGGGGCTTCGATGAGCAGTTCTTC.

The chain recombines TRBV28 with TRBJ2-3; 8 bases align to TRBD2. The junction had 13 bases not matched to a gene; V was cut back by 3 bases and J by 2 bases. Germline CDR1 MDHEN, CDR2 SYDVKM. The CDR3 loop spans 18 amino acids. The CDR3 DNA reads as TGTGCCAGCAGTTTTCCCGGGAGGGCCGGGGGGCCCACAGATACGCAGTATTTT. This encodes CASSFPGRAGGPTDTQYF.

The gene calls are TRBV6-6 and TRBJ1-4; possible D gene TRBD1, 6 bases. Trimming stripped 5 bases from V and 6 bases from J, with 10 bases between. Germline values: CDR1 MNHNY, CDR2 SVGAGI (reference sequence). The CDR3 is 13 amino acids. CDR3 sequence (DNA): TGTGCCAGCAGTCAGGGGTCGTATGAAAAACTGTTTTTT. Its protein product is CASSQGSYEKLFF.